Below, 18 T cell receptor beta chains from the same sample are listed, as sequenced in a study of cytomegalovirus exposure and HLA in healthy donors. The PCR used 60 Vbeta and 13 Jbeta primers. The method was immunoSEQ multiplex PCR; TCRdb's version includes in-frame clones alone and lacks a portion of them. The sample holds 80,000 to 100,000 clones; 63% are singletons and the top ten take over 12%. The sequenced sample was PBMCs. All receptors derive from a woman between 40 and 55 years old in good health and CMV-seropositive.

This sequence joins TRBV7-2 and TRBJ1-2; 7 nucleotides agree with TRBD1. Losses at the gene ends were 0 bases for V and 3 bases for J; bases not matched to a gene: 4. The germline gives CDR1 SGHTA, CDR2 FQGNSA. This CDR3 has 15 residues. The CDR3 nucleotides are TGTGCCAGCAGCTTAGCCCAGGGGGGCTACTATGGCTACACCTTC. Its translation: CASSLAQGGYYGYTF.

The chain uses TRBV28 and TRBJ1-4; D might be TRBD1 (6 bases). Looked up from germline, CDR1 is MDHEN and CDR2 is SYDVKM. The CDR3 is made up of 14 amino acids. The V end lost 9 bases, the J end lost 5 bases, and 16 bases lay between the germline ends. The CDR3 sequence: CASHFSRGNEKLFF. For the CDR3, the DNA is TGTGCCAGTCACTTTTCAAGGGGGAATGAAAAACTGTTTTTT. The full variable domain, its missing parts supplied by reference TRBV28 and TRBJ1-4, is DVKVTQSSRYLVKRTGEKVFLECVQDMDHENMFWYRQDPGLGLRLIYFSYDVKMKEKGDIPEGYSVSREKKERFSLILESASTNQTSMYLCASHFSRGNEKLFFGSGTQLSVL.

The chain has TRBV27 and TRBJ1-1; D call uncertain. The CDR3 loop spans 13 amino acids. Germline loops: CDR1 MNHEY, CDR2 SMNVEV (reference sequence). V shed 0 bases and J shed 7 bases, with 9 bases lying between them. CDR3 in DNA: TGTGCCAGCAGTTTATCCTCCACAGTTGAAGCTTTCTTT. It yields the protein CASSLSSTVEAFF.

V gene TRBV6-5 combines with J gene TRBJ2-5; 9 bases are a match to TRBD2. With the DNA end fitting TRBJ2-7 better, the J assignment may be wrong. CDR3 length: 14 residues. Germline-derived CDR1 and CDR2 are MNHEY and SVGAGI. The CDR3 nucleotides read TGTGCCAGCAGTTACGGCGGGAGGGCCTACGAGCAGTACTTC. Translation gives CASSYGGRAYEQYF.

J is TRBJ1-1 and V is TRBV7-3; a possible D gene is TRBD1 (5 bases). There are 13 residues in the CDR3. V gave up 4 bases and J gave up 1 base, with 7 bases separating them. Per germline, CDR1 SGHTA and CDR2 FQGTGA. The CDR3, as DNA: TGTGCCAGCAGCTCACAGGAGAACACTGAAGCTTTCTTT. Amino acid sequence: CASSSQENTEAFF.

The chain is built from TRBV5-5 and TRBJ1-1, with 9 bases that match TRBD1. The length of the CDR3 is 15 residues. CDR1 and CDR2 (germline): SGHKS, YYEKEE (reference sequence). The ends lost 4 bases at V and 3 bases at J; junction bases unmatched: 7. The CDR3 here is CASSGRDRAYTEAFF. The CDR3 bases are TGTGCCAGCAGCGGACGGGACAGGGCATACACTGAAGCTTTCTTT.

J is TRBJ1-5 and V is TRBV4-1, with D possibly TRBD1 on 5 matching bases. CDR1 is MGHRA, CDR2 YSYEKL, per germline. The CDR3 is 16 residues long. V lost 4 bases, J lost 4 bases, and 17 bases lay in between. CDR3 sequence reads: CASSPIRQLFNQPQHF. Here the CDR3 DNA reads TGCGCCAGCAGCCCGATTAGACAGCTTTTTAATCAGCCCCAGCATTTT.

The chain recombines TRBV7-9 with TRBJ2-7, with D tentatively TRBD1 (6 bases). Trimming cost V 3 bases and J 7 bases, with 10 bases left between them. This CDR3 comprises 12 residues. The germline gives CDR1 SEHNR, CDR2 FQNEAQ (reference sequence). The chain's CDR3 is CASSLGTSEQYF. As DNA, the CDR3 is TGTGCCAGCAGCTTGGGGACAAGTGAGCAGTACTTC. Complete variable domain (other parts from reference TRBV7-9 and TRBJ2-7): DTGVSQNPRHKITKRGQNVTFRCDPISEHNRLYWYRQTLGQGPEFLTYFQNEAQLEKSRLLSDRFSAERPKGSFSTLEIQRTEQGDSAMYLCASSLGTSEQYFGPGTRLTVT.

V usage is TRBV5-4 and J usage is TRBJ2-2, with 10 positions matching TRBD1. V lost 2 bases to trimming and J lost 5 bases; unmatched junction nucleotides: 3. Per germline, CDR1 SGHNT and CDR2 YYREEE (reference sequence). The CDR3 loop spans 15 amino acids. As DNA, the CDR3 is TGTGCCAGCAGCTTCCGGGACAGGGGAACCGGGGAGCTGTTTTTT. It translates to CASSFRDRGTGELFF.

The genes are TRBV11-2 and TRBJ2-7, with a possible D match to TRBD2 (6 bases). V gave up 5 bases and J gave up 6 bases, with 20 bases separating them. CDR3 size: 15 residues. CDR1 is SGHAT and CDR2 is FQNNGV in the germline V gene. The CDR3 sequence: CASSQLSGRGPEQYF. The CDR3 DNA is TGTGCCAGCAGCCAACTAAGCGGGCGAGGCCCCGAGCAGTACTTC.

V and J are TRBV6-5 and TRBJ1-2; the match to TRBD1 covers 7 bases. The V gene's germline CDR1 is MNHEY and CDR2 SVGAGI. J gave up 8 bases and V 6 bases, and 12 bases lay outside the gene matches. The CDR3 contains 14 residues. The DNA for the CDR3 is TGTGCCAGCAGCTCCACAAGCGACAGGGCAGGCTACACCTTC. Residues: CASSSTSDRAGYTF.

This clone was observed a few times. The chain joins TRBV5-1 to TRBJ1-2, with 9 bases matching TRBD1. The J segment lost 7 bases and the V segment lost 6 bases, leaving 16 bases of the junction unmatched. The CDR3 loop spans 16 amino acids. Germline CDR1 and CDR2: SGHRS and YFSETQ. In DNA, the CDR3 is TGCGCCAGCACCCACGAAGCTGTGACAGGGGGATCTGGCTACACCTTC. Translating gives CASTHEAVTGGSGYTF.

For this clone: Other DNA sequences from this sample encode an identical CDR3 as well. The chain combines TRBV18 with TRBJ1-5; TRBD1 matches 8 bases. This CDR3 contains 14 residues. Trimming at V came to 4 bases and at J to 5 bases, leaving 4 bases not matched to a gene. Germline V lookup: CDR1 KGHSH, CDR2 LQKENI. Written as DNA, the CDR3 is TGTGCCAGCTCACTCACAGGGGGAGATCAGCCCCAGCATTTT. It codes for CASSLTGGDQPQHF.

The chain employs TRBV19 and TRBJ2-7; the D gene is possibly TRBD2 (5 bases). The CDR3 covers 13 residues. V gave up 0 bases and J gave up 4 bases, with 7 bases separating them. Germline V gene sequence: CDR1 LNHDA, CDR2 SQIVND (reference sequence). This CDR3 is CASSIDPGYEQYF. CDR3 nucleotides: TGTGCCAGTAGTATAGATCCGGGGTACGAGCAGTACTTC.

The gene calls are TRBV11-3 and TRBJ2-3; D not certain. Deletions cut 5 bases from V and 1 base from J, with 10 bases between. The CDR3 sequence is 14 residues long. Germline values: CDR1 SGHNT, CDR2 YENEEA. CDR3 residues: CASSPTRGTDTQYF. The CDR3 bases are TGTGCCAGCAGCCCTACCCGTGGCACAGATACGCAGTATTTT. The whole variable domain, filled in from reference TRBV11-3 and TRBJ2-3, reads EAGVVQSPRYKIIEKKQPVAFWCNPISGHNTLYWYLQNLGQGPELLIRYENEEAVDDSQLPKDRFSAERLKGVDSTLKIQPAELGDSAVYLCASSPTRGTDTQYFGPGTRLTVL.

CDR3 nucleotide sequence: TGTGCCAGCAGCTTAATGGCAGTCAATACGGGTGAGCAGTTCTTC. Residues: CASSLMAVNTGEQFF. The chain links TRBV7-2 to TRBJ2-1; D remains unclear. This CDR3 comprises 15 residues. The germline gives CDR1 SGHTA, CDR2 FQGNSA. Deletions cut 2 bases from V and 9 bases from J, with 17 bases between.

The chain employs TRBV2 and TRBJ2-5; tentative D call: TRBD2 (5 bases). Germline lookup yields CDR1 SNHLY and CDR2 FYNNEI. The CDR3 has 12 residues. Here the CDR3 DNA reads TGTGCGGGGAGCCGGGAACAAGAGACCCAGTACTTC. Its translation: CAGSREQETQYF.

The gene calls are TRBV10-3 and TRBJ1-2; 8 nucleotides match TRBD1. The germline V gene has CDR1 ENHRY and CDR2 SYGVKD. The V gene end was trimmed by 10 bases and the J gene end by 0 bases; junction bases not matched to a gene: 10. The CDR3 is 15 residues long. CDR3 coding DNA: TGTGCCACCAAAGGACAGGGTCGGACTAACTATGGCTACACCTTC. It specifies CATKGQGRTNYGYTF.